The present TCR beta chain was sequenced within a study of shared clonotypes between healthy human individuals. Findings of the study overall: Among a few donors, approximately 5% of naive CD4 clonotypes were found in common.

CD4+ cells were split into CD45RA+ naive and CD45RA-negative memory subsets. Assay execution proceeded at the deep level. Every subset's genomic DNA went evenly onto several immunoSEQ plates. TCRdb's table, derived via immunoSEQ multiplex PCR, lists solely in-frame clones and lacks some. The data contain more than 400,000 clones, roughly 95% of them singletons. Germline V gives CDR1 LNHNV, CDR2 YYDKDF (reference sequence). Trimming took off 0 bases at V and 7 bases at J, with 10 bases between the two ends. CDR3 length equals 14 residues. This clone came up once. The target antigen is unknown. The V call is TRBV15, the J call TRBJ1-5; a possible D gene is TRBD1 (5 bases). Sequencing used naive CD4+ T cells sorted from blood. Subset specified: CD45RA+ positively selected. This TCR was recovered from a young woman in good health. CDR3 amino acids: CATSRDQRGQPQHF. The DNA for the CDR3 is TGTGCCACCAGCAGAGACCAAAGGGGCCAGCCCCAGCATTTT. Based on the CDR3 plus reference TRBV15 and TRBJ1-5, the full variable domain is DAMVIQNPRYQVTQFGKPVTLSCSQTLNHNVMYWYQQKSSQAPKLLFHYYDKDFNNEADTPDNFQSRRPNTSFCFLDIRSPGLGDTAMYLCATSRDQRGQPQHFGDGTRLSIL.